This TCR beta chain was found in a study of identical twins. In the case of this clonotype: What it binds is not known. At one boundary the junction diverges from the germline segment, which might be a read error.

General observations from the study: Carriage of fewer insertions was seen in abundant cord blood beta clonotypes, whereas memory repertoires showed none.

Germline V gene data show CDR1 as SSHAT and CDR2 as FNYEAQ (reference sequence). The CDR3 sequence is 15 residues long. TCRdb analysed the 5' RACE reads with MiXCR anew, one entry per CDR3 protein. The data contain approximately 220,000 distinct CDR3 sequences, about 7.5% of them seen just once; the ten biggest clones take up less than 2%. These data were also reused for a study on yellow fever vaccine responses in identical twins.

The sequence came from a woman between 18 and 29 years old in good health. Sequencing was performed on memory (CD45RO+) T cells sorted from blood. The chain carries TRBV7-7 and TRBJ2-1; TRBD2 agrees at 8 bases. The CDR3 region is CASSPGGGVHNEQFF. CDR3 DNA: TGTGCTAGCAGCCCCGGGGGGGGTGTCCACAATGAGCAGTTCTTC.